This TCR beta chain derives from a study of CD8+ T cells in alopecia areata. As for the study in general: Among treated patients, oral tofacitinib was administered at 5 to 10 mg twice daily.

Following extraction, RNA underwent reverse transcription to cDNA, which served as the sequencing template. Here immunoSEQ multiplex PCR was the method, and the copy in TCRdb shows in-frame clones only, minus some. The table shows about 130,000 clones, with roughly three fifths occurring only once. In the case of this clone: Its matching antigen is unknown.

Findings and caveats of the study: Possibly as an HLA-related effect, TCR sharing across patients appeared less clear than in mice.

Trimming removed 0 bases from V and 5 bases from J; junction bases left unmatched: 8. The V gene's germline CDR1 is SGHTA and CDR2 FQGNSA. The CDR3 runs 17 residues. Sequencing was performed on CD4+ T cells sorted from blood, taken at week 0. The source is a human donor with alopecia areata. This chain joins TRBV7-2 and TRBJ2-3; 10 bases line up with TRBD2. The CDR3 DNA follows: TGTGCCAGCAGCTTAGCGCCAGCGGGGGGGCTAGGAGATACGCAGTATTTT. Its translation: CASSLAPAGGLGDTQYF.